This TCR beta chain was sequenced for a study of blood T cell repertoires in COVID-19. Study-level information: Donors in the United States, Italy and Spain gave samples during acute or convalescent COVID-19. Nucleic acid was either cDNA or gDNA, and it came from T cells, B-cell-depleted T cells, or PBMCs.

The method was immunoSEQ multiplex PCR; TCRdb's version includes in-frame clones alone and lacks a portion of them. The sample records 200,000 to 250,000 clones, nearly 90% being singletons. Cohorts were based on clinical histories the participants reported. Within the 2 weeks before study entry, each person in the exposed group met a COVID-19 case. This CDR3 has 15 amino acids. The trim removed 0 bases at V and 6 bases at J, leaving 4 bases unmatched. Germline V lookup: CDR1 SGHRS, CDR2 YFSETQ. The sequence came from a man aged 30 to 39 who had been exposed to COVID-19. The V and J genes are TRBV5-1 and TRBJ1-5, with 9 bases aligning to TRBD1. The sequencing input was PBMCs or T cells enriched from blood (not recorded which). Here the CDR3 DNA reads TGCGCCAGCAGCTTGGGGGACAGGGTGAGTCAGCCCCAGCATTTT. Protein: CASSLGDRVSQPQHF.